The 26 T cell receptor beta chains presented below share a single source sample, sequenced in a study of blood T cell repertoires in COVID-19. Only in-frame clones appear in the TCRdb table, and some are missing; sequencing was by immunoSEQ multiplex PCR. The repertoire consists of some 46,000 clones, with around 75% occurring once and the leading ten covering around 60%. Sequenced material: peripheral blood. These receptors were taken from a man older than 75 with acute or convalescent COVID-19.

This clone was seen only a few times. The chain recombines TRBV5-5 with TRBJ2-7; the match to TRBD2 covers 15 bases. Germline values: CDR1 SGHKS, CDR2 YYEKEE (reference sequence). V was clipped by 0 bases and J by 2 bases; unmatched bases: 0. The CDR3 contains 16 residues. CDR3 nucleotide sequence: TGTGCCAGCAGCTTGGGGACTAGCGGGAGGGCCTACGAGCAGTACTTC. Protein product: CASSLGTSGRAYEQYF.

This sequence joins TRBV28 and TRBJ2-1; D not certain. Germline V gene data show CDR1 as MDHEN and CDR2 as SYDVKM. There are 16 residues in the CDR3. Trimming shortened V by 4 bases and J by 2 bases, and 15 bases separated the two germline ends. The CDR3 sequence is CASSSRLIETYNEQFF. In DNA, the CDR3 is TGTGCCAGCAGTTCCCGACTCATTGAAACCTACAATGAGCAGTTCTTC.

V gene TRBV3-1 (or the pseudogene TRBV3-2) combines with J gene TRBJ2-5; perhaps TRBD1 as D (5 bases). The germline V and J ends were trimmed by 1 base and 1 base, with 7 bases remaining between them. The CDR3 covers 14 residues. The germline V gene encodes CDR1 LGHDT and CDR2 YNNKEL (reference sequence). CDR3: CASSQVDSQETQYF. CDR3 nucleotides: TGTGCCAGCAGCCAAGTCGACAGCCAAGAGACCCAGTACTTC.

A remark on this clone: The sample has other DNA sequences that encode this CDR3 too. DNA for the CDR3: TGTGCCAGTAGCGACAGGGGACACACTGAAGCTTTCTTT. The encoded protein is CASSDRGHTEAFF. V is TRBV19 and J is TRBJ1-1; 8 positions match TRBD1. Germline assignment: CDR1 LNHDA and CDR2 SQIVND (reference sequence). V lost 6 bases to trimming and J lost 3 bases; unmatched junction nucleotides: 3. The CDR3 covers 13 residues.

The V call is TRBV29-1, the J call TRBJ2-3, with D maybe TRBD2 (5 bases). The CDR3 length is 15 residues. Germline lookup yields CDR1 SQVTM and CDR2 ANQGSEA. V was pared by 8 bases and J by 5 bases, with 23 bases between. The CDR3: CSLVGGAIRLDTQYF. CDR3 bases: TGCAGCCTTGTAGGAGGCGCGATTAGGTTAGATACGCAGTATTTT.

The CDR3 coding sequence is TGTGCCAGTAGGAGGACTAGCGGGATGCGCACAGATACGCAGTATTTT. Translated: CASRRTSGMRTDTQYF. The rearrangement links TRBV19 to TRBJ2-3, with 12 bases lining up with TRBD2. J was trimmed by 1 base and V by 6 bases; bases with no gene match: 5. Per the germline V gene, CDR1 is LNHDA and CDR2 is SQIVND (reference sequence). The CDR3 has 16 residues.

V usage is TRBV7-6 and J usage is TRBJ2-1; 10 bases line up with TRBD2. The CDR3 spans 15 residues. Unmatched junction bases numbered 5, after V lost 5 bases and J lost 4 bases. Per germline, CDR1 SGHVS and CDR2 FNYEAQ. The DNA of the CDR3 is TGTGCCAGCAGCCTCGGACTAGCGGCGTACAATGAGCAGTTCTTC. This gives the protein CASSLGLAAYNEQFF.

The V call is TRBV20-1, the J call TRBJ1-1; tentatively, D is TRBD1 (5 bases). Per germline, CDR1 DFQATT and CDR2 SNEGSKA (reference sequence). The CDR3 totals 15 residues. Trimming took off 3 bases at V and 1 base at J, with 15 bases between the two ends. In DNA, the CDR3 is TGCAGTGCTAGTCAGACAGTTCCAGGGAACACTGAAGCTTTCTTT. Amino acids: CSASQTVPGNTEAFF.

Here the CDR3 reads CASSLVAVQETQYF. The CDR3 DNA reads TGTGCCAGCAGCTTGGTTGCAGTCCAAGAGACCCAGTACTTC. V usage is TRBV5-8 and J usage is TRBJ2-5; no definite D call. The V end lost 0 bases, the J end lost 1 base, and 7 bases lay between the germline ends. This CDR3 contains 14 residues. Germline V lookup: CDR1 SGHTS, CDR2 YDEGEE. Variable domain in full (rest from reference TRBV5-8 and TRBJ2-5): EAGVTQSPTHLIKTRGQQATLRCSPISGHTSVYWYQQALGLGLQFLLWYDEGEERNRGNFPPRFSGRQFPNYSSELNVNALELEDSALYLCASSLVAVQETQYFGPGTRLLVL.

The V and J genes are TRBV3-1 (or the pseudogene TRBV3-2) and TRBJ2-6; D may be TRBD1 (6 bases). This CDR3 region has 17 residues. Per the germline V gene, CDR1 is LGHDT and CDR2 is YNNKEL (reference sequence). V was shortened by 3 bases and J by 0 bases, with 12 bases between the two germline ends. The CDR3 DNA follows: TGTGCCAGCAGCCACTTACCGGACAGCTCTGGGGCCAACGTCCTGACTTTC. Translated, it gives CASSHLPDSSGANVLTF.

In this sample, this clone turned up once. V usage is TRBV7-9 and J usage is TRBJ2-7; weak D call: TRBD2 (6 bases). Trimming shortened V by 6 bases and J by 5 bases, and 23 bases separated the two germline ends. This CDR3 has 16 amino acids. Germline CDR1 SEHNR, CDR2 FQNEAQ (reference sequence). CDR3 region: CASSMEGRGRRNEQYF. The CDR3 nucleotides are TGTGCCAGCAGTATGGAGGGAAGGGGCCGCCGGAACGAGCAGTACTTC.

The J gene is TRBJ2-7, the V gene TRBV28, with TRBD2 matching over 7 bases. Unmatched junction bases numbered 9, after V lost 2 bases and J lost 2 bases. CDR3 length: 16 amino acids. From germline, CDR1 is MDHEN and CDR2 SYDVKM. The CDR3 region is CASSLGLADEPYEQYF. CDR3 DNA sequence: TGTGCCAGCAGTTTAGGTCTAGCGGATGAACCCTACGAGCAGTACTTC.

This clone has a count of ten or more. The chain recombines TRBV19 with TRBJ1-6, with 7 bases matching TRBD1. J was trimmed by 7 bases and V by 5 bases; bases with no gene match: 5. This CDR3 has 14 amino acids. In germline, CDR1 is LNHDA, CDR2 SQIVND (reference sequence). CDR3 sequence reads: CASSSGTDNSPLHF. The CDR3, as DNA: TGTGCCAGTAGTTCCGGGACAGACAATTCACCCCTCCACTTT.

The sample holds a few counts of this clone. This CDR3 is CASSPFQVSETQYF. CDR3 DNA sequence: TGTGCCAGCAGCCCCTTTCAGGTCTCTGAGACCCAGTACTTC. This chain uses TRBV7-9 with TRBJ2-5; D unclear. Germline assignment: CDR1 SEHNR and CDR2 FQNEAQ (reference sequence). The V gene lost 5 bases and the J gene lost 5 bases, with 15 bases spanning the gap. This CDR3 region has 14 residues.

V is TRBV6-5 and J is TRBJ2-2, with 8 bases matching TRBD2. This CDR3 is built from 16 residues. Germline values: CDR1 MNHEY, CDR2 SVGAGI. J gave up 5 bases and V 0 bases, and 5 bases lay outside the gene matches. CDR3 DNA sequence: TGTGCCAGCAGTTACTCGAGAGTAGCGGGGACCGGGGAGCTGTTTTTT. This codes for CASSYSRVAGTGELFF.

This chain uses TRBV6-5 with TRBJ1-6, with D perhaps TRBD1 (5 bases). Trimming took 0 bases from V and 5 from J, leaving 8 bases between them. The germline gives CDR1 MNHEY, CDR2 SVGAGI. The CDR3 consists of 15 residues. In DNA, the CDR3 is TGTGCCAGCAGTTACTCGAGCAGGGATAATTCACCCCTCCACTTT. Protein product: CASSYSSRDNSPLHF.

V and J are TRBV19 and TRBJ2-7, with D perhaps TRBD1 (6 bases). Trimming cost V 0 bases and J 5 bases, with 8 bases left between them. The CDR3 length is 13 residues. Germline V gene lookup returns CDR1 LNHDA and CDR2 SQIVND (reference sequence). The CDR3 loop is CASSIEGANEQYF. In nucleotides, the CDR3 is TGTGCCAGTAGTATAGAGGGGGCGAACGAGCAGTACTTC.

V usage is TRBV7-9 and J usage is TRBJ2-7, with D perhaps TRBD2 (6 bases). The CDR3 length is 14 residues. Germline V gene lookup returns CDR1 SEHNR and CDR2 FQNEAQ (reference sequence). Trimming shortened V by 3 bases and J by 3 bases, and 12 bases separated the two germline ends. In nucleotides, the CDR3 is TGTGCCAGCAGCTTGACTAGGCGGTTCTACGAGCAGTACTTC. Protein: CASSLTRRFYEQYF. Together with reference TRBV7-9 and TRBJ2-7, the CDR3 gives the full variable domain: DTGVSQNPRHKITKRGQNVTFRCDPISEHNRLYWYRQTLGQGPEFLTYFQNEAQLEKSRLLSDRFSAERPKGSFSTLEIQRTEQGDSAMYLCASSLTRRFYEQYFGPGTRLTVT.

For the CDR3, the DNA is TGCGCCAGCATCGGACTAGCGCCGAGCACAGATACGCAGTATTTT. This codes for CASIGLAPSTDTQYF. The V gene is TRBV10-2, the J gene TRBJ2-3; 9 nucleotides match TRBD2. The CDR3 is 15 residues long. V lost 7 bases and J lost 0; bases outside the gene matches: 5. The germline V gene has CDR1 WSHSY and CDR2 SAAADI.

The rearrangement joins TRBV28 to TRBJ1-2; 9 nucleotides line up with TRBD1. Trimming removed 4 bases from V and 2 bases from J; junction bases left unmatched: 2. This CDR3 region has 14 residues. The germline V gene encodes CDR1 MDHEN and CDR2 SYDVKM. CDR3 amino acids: CASSYGQGNYGYTF. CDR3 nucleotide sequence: TGTGCCAGCAGTTATGGACAGGGGAACTATGGCTACACCTTC.

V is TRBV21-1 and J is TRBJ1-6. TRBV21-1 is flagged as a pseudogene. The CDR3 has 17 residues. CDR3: CASSSSDRSSYNSPLHF. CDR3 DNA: TGTGCCAGCAGCTCCTCAGACCGGAGCTCCTATAATTCACCCCTCCACTTT.

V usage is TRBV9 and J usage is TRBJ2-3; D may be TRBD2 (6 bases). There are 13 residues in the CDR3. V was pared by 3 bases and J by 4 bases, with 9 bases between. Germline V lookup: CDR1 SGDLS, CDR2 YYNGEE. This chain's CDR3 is CASSGGTPDTQYF. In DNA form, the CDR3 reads TGTGCCAGCAGCGGCGGGACGCCAGATACGCAGTATTTT.

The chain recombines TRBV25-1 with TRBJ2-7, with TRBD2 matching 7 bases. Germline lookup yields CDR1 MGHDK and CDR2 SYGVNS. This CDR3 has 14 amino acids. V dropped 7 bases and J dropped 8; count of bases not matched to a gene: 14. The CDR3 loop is CASTPHRREGKQYF. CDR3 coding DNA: TGTGCCAGCACCCCACATAGGAGGGAGGGCAAGCAGTACTTC.

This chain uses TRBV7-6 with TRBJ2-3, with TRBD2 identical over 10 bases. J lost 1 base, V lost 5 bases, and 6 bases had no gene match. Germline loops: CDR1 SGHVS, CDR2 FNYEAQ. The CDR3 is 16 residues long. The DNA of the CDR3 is TGTGCCAGCAGCCGAGGGAGCGGGGGGGGCACAGATACGCAGTATTTT. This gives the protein CASSRGSGGGTDTQYF.

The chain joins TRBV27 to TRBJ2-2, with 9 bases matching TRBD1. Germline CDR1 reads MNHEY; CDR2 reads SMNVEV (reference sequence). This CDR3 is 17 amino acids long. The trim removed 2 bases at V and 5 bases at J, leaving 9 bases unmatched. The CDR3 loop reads CASSLSAGTGITGELFF. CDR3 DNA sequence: TGTGCCAGCAGTTTAAGTGCTGGGACAGGGATTACCGGGGAGCTGTTTTTT.

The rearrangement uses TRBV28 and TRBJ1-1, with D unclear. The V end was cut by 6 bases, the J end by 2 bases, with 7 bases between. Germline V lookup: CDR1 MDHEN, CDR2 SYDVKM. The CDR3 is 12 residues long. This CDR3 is CASRSGNTEAFF. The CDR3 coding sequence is TGTGCCAGCAGATCAGGTAACACTGAAGCTTTCTTT. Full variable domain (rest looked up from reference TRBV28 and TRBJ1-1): DVKVTQSSRYLVKRTGEKVFLECVQDMDHENMFWYRQDPGLGLRLIYFSYDVKMKEKGDIPEGYSVSREKKERFSLILESASTNQTSMYLCASRSGNTEAFFGQGTRLTVV.